A single sample is the source of the 3 T cell receptor beta chains below, sequenced in a study of T cell responses to AZD1222 COVID-19 vaccine. Some clones are missing from TCRdb's copy, which holds only in-frame ones; the method was immunoSEQ multiplex PCR. The sample lists over 95,000 clones; around 87% were seen once. The material was peripheral blood, obtained on day 0 of AZD1222 vaccination. Receptor source: an adult in good health.

A single count supports this clone. The V call is TRBV9, the J call TRBJ2-1; 13 bases agree with TRBD2. V trimming: 3 bases; J trimming: 10 bases; junction bases outside the gene matches: 7. Looked up from germline, CDR1 is SGDLS and CDR2 is YYNGEE. This CDR3 contains 15 residues. The CDR3: CASSAPGLAGNEQFF. The CDR3 coding sequence is TGTGCCAGCAGCGCTCCGGGACTAGCGGGAAACGAGCAGTTCTTC.

V and J are TRBV5-1 and TRBJ2-3; D is perhaps TRBD1 (7 bases). V lost 4 bases and J 0 bases, leaving 12 bases between the germline ends. This CDR3 contains 15 residues. The germline V gene has CDR1 SGHRS and CDR2 YFSETQ. CDR3 loop: CASSLQGGSTDTQYF. CDR3 DNA: TGCGCCAGCAGCCTTCAGGGGGGAAGCACAGATACGCAGTATTTT. Supplemented by reference TRBV5-1 and TRBJ2-3, the full variable domain reads KAGVTQTPRYLIKTRGQQVTLSCSPISGHRSVSWYQQTPGQGLQFLFEYFSETQRNKGNFPGRFSGRQFSNSRSEMNVSTLELGDSALYLCASSLQGGSTDTQYFGPGTRLTVL.

The rearrangement links TRBV19 to TRBJ2-5; 9 nucleotides agree with TRBD1. The germline V gene encodes CDR1 LNHDA and CDR2 SQIVND (reference sequence). The trim removed 4 bases at V and 6 bases at J, leaving 9 bases unmatched. The CDR3 totals 15 residues. CDR3 sequence: CASSKDRGGLKTQYF. The CDR3 DNA is TGTGCCAGTAGTAAGGACAGGGGAGGGCTGAAGACCCAGTACTTC.